The sequence of this T cell receptor (beta chain) was determined in a study of blood T cell repertoires in COVID-19 (dated by TCRdb to the early 2020s). At the level of the whole study: Samples covering the acute and convalescent phases of COVID-19 were provided by collaborators in the United States, Italy and Spain. The material from the prospective study consisted of cDNA or gDNA derived from T cells, B-cell-depleted T cells, or PBMCs. Subjects who had been exposed to COVID-19, were actively infected with it, or had recovered from it provided the deeply sampled blood TCRbeta repertoires that made up the dataset. The repertoires were released in a freely available public database meant as a resource for research on the immune response to SARS-CoV-2. Samples were obtained from the ongoing ImmuneRACE study (first 160 participants) and from some 1,200 subjects provided by 6 global collaborators. The sample metadata nearly always contained a de-identified subject ID, COVID-19 status, age in years and sex. Where HLA class I and class II types were available, the types were taken from metadata supplied by the sample provider, not from assay-based typing. Study-wide conclusions, independent of this receptor: The quantity of clinical and demographic metadata differed by source and by participant and was supplied without curation.

The immunoSEQ Assay, a bias-controlled multiplex PCR, was used to amplify TCRbeta CDR3 regions from genomic DNA. As for the original processing: Nucleated cell counts per sample were estimated from amplification of reference gene primers within the assay. To quantify the absolute abundance of each unique TCRbeta CDR3 rearrangement, sequence reads were collapsed and filtered. For each sample, productive Simpson clonality was calculated as the square root of Simpson's diversity index across productive rearrangements. TCRdb took this table from immuneACCESS and kept in-frame rearrangements with V and J called. Such tables lack part of the clones; where checked against another copy, unresolved V genes explain under half of the gap, and the rest is unexplained. The V and J calls and clone size were taken over from that table, and D and trimming were inferred from the DNA. The sample table contains around 33,000 clones; only one count was recorded for nearly 80% of them. Roughly a third of the sample is taken by the ten largest.

At the junction V is shortened by 4 bases and J by 2 bases, with 14 bases in between. The CDR3 goes from the cysteine to the phenylalanine over 15 residues. The read is trimmed to its CDR3 DNA, 45 bases read in frame from base 1. Reading the germline V gene (reference sequence) gives CDR1 SGHKS and CDR2 YYEKEE. Collaborating institutions collected whole blood in K2EDTA tubes following their own protocols. For TCRbeta analysis, collaborators shipped samples in one of three forms: frozen whole blood, isolated PBMCs, or DNA extracted from either of those sample types. Worth noting for this clone: The clone's antigen remains unknown. No much larger clone is present one base from it, and per-base qualities are unavailable.

This chain joins TRBV5-5 to TRBJ2-3; a tentative D match to TRBD2 spans 5 bases. The sequence derives from an elderly man with acute or convalescent COVID-19. The sequenced sample was peripheral blood. The bases are TGTGCCAGCAGCGATACCCAGCGGACCACAGATACGCAGTATTTT. The resulting protein is CASSDTQRTTDTQYF.